This T cell receptor beta chain was observed in a study of T cell responses to AZD1222 COVID-19 vaccine. Overall study findings and caveats: Repertoires were obtained only post-peak T cell response. Reportedly, nearly half the spike-specific TCRs target unmutated variant regions.

This clone was observed once. Its antigen is not known. Other DNA sequences from this sample encode an identical CDR3 as well. Sequencing was performed with immunoSEQ multiplex PCR; in TCRdb, only in-frame clones are kept and a portion is missing. In the table there are about 99,000 clones, roughly 90% of which are singletons. The TCR originated in an adult in good health. Sample: peripheral blood, taken on day 0 of AZD1222 vaccination.

The CDR3 DNA sequence: TGTGCCAGCAGCCTCGGATCCTACGAGCAGTACTTC. Translation gives CASSLGSYEQYF. V usage is TRBV7-9 and J usage is TRBJ2-7, with no clear D. The germline V and J ends were trimmed by 5 bases and 1 base, with 6 bases remaining between them. The V gene's germline CDR1 is SEHNR and CDR2 FQNEAQ (reference sequence). The CDR3 loop spans 12 amino acids.